Below, one TCR beta chain is given with its context. Its antigen remains unknown. Given the absence of the conserved phenylalanine or tryptophan at the CDR3 end, a read error is likely. The DNA is left out, because the CDR3 cannot be placed on it with certainty; the CDR3 is given as TCRdb lists it. Treatment: oral pan-JAK inhibitor, 5-10 mg twice daily. Alopecia areata patients had lesional scalp punch biopsies and peripheral blood taken from them. This entry belongs to a study of CD8+ T cells in alopecia areata. The study's findings and limits: Patients showed less clear TCR sequence sharing than mice, possibly partly because of HLA diversity. Expanded CD8+ clones among the top 100, and scalp clonality, were significantly decreased by tofacitinib.

The authors extracted RNA and reverse transcribed it into cDNA as the sequencing template. TCRdb's copy holds only in-frame clones and misses some; the assay was immunoSEQ multiplex PCR. In the table there are approximately 210,000 clones, 60% of which are singletons. The TCR comes from a human donor with alopecia areata. The specimen was CD4+ T cells sorted from blood, collected at week 24, from a patient treated with tofacitinib.

The CDR3 sequence: CASSEGPSRDRSI. This chain joins TRBV2 and TRBJ2-7; the listed D gene, TRBD1, was not tested against the DNA. The CDR3 numbers 13 amino acids, ends counted. Germline V gene lookup returns CDR1 SNHLY and CDR2 FYNNEI.